The 3 T cell receptor beta chains below were found in one sample sequenced in a study of T cells after yellow fever vaccination. TCRdb reanalysed the 5' RACE reads using MiXCR and keeps one entry per CDR3 protein. Here the sample spans approximately 340,000 distinct CDR3 sequences, 8.7% being singletons. Specimen: PBMCs, collected on the day of the first yellow fever vaccination. These receptors came from a man younger than 35 who received the YFV17D yellow fever vaccine.

This clonotype was seen more than once but under ten times. The J gene is TRBJ2-7, the V gene TRBV4-3; D ambiguous. This CDR3 is 11 amino acids long. The germline V gene has CDR1 LGHNA and CDR2 YSLEER. Trimming shortened V by 7 bases and J by 4 bases, and 8 bases separated the two germline ends. In nucleotides, the CDR3 is TGCGCCAGCACCCCGGGTTACGAGCAGTACGTC. Protein: CASTPGYEQYV.

The sample holds many counts of this clonotype. The V call is TRBV21-1, the J call TRBJ2-7; the table's D call, TRBD1, was not checked against the DNA. TRBV21-1 is described as a pseudogene. The CDR3 length is 16 residues. The CDR3 spells CASISGRTGSSYEQYV. CDR3 sequence (DNA): TGTGCCAGCATCTCGGGGCGGACAGGGAGCTCCTACGAGCAGTACGTC.

This clonotype has a handful of counts. This chain connects TRBV12-3 or TRBV12-4 to TRBJ2-3, with 11 bases that match TRBD1. This CDR3 region has 14 residues. V dropped 7 bases and J dropped 4; count of bases not matched to a gene: 4. The CDR3 reads CASTEDRGPDTQYF. The CDR3 DNA follows: TGTGCCAGCACCGAGGACAGGGGGCCAGATACGCAGTATTTT.